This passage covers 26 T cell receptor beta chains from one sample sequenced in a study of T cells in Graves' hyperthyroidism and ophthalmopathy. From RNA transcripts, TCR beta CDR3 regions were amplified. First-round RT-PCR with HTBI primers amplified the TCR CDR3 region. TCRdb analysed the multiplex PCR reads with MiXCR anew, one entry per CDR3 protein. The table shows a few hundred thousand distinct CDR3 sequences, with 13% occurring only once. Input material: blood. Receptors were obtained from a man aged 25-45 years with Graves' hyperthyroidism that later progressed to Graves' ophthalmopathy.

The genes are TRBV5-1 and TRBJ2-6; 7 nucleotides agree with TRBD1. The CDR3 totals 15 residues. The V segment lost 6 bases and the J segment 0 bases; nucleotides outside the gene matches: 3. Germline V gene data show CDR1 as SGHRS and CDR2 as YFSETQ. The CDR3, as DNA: TGCGCCAGCAACCCAGGGGGCTCTGGGGCCAACGTCCTGACTTTC. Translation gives CASNPGGSGANVLTF.

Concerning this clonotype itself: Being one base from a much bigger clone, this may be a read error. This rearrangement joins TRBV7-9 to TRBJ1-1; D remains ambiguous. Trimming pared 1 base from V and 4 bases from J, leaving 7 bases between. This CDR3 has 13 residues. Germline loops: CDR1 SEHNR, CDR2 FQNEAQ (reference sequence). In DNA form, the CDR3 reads TGTGCCAGCAGCTTAGAGCGGGTCACTGAAGCTTTCTTT. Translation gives CASSLERVTEAFF.

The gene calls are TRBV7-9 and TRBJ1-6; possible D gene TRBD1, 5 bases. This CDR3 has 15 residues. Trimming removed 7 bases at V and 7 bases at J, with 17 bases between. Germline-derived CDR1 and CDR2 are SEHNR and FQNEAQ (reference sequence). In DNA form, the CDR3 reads TGTGCCAGCACCCCCGCCCGGGGCTCAAATTCACCCCTCCACTTT. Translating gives CASTPARGSNSPLHF.

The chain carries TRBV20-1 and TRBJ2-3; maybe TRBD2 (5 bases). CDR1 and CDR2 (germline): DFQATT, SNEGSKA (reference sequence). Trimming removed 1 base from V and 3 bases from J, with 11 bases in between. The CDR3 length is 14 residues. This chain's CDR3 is CSARGRLGTDTQYF. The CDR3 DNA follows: TGCAGTGCTAGAGGGAGGTTAGGAACAGATACGCAGTATTTT.

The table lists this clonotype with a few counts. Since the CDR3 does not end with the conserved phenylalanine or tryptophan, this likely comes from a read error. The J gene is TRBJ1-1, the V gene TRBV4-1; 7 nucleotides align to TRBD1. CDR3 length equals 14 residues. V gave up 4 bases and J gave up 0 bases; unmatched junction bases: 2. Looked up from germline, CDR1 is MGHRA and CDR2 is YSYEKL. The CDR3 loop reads CASSLGQMNTEAFL. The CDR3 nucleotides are TGCGCCAGCAGCCTGGGACAGATGAACACTGAAGCTTTCCTT.

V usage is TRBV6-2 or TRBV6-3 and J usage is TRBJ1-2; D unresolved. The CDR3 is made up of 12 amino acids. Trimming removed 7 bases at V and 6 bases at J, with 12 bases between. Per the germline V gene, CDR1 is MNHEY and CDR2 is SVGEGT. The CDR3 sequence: CASTKPGDGYTF. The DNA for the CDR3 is TGTGCCAGCACCAAACCCGGGGATGGCTACACCTTC.

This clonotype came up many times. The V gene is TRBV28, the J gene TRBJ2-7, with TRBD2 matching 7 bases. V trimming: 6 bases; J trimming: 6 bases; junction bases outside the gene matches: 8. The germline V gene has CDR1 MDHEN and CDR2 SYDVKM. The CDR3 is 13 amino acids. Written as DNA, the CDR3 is TGTGCCAGCAGCCAAGGACTAGAGGGCGAGCAGTACTTC. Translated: CASSQGLEGEQYF.

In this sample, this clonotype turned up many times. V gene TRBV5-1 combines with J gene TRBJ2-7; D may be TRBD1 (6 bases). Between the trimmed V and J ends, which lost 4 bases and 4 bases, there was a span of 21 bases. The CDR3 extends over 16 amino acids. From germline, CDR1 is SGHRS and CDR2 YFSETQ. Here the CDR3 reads CASSPDPPTGQYEQYF. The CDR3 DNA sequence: TGCGCCAGCAGCCCCGACCCGCCGACAGGACAGTACGAGCAGTACTTC.

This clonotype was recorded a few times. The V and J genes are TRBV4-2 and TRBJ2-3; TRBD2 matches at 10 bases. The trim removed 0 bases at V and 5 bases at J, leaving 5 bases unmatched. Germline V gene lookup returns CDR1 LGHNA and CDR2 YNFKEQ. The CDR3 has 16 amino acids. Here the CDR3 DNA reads TGTGCCAGCAGCCAAGAACTAGCGGGGTTTAGAGATACGCAGTATTTT. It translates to CASSQELAGFRDTQYF.

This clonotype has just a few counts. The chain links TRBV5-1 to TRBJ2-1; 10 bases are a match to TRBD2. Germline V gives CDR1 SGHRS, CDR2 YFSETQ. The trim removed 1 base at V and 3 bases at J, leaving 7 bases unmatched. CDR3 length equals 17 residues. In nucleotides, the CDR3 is TGCGCCAGCAGCTTGCCTAGCGGGGGAATTCTCTACAATGAGCAGTTCTTC. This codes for CASSLPSGGILYNEQFF. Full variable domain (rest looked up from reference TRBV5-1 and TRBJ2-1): KAGVTQTPRYLIKTRGQQVTLSCSPISGHRSVSWYQQTPGQGLQFLFEYFSETQRNKGNFPGRFSGRQFSNSRSEMNVSTLELGDSALYLCASSLPSGGILYNEQFFGPGTRLTVL.

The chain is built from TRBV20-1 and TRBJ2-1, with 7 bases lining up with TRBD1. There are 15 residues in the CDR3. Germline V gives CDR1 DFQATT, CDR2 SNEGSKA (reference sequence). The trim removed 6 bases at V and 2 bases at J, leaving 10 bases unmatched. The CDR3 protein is CSADTGDWTYNEQFF. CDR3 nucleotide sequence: TGCAGTGCCGATACAGGGGATTGGACCTACAATGAGCAGTTCTTC.

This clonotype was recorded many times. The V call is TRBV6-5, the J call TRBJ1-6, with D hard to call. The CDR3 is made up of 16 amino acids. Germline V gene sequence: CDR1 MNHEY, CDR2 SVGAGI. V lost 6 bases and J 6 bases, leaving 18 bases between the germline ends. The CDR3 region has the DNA TGTGCCAGCAGGGTTCTCGACAAACTGTTTAATTCACCCCTCCACTTT. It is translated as CASRVLDKLFNSPLHF.

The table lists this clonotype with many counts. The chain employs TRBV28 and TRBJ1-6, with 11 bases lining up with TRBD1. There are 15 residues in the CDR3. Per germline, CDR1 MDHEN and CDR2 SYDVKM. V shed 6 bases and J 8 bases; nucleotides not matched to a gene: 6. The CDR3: CASRTAGQGDSPLHF. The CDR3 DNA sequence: TGTGCCAGCAGAACCGCGGGACAGGGGGATTCACCCCTCCACTTT.

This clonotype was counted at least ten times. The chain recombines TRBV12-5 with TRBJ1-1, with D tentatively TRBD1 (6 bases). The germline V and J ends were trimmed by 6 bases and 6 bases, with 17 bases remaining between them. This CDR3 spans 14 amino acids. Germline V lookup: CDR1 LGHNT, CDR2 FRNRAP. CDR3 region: CASGATGGLAEAFF. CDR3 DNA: TGTGCTAGTGGGGCGACAGGAGGTTTGGCTGAAGCTTTCTTT.

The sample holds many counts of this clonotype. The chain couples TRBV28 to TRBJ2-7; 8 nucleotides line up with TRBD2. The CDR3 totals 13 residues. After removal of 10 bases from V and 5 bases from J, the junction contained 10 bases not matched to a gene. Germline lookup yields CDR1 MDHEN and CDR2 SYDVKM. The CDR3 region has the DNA TGTGCCACCGGGGGGGGGTATTCCCACGAGCAGTACTTC. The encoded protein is CATGGGYSHEQYF.

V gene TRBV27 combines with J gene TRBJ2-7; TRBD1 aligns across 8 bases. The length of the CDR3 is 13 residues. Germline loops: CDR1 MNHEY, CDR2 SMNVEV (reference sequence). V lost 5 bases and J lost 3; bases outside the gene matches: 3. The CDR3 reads CASSRDRHYEQYF. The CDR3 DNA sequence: TGTGCCAGCAGTCGGGACAGGCACTACGAGCAGTACTTC.

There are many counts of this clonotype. CDR3 residues: CASSRAGTRIGEKLFF. DNA of the CDR3: TGTGCCAGCAGCCGAGCAGGAACGAGGATTGGGGAAAAACTGTTTTTT. This chain uses TRBV7-9 with TRBJ1-4; D gene unclear. The CDR3 contains 16 residues. Trimming shortened V by 5 bases and J by 8 bases, and 21 bases separated the two germline ends. The V gene's germline CDR1 is SEHNR and CDR2 FQNEAQ (reference sequence).

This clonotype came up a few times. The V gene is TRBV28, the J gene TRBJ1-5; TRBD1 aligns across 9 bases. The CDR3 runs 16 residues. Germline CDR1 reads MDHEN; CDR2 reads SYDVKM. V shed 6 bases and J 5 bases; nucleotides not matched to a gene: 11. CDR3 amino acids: CASSLLWTGEDQPQHF. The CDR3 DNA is TGTGCCAGCAGCCTCCTCTGGACAGGGGAAGATCAGCCCCAGCATTTT.

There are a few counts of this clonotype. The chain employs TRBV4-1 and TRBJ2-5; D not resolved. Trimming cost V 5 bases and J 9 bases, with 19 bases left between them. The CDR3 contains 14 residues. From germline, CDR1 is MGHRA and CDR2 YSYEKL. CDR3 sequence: CASSETTEARPQYF. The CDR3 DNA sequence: TGCGCCAGCAGCGAAACAACTGAGGCACGGCCCCAGTACTTC.

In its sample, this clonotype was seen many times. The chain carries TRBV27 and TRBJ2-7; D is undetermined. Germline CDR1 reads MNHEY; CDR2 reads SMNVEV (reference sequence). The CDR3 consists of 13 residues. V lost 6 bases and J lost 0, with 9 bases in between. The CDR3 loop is CASSHHFSYEQYF. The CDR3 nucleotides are TGTGCCAGCAGCCACCACTTCTCCTACGAGCAGTACTTC.

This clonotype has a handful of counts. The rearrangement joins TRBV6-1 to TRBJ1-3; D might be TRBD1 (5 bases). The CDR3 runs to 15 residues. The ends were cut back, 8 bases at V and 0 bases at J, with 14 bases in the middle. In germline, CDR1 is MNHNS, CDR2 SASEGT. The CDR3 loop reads CASLRQPYSGNTIYF. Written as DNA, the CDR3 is TGTGCCAGCCTTCGACAGCCTTACTCTGGAAACACCATATATTTT.

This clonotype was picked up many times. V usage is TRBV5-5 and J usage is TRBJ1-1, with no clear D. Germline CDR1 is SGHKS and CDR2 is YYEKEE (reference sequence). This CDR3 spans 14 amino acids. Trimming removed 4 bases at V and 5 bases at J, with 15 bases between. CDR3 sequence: CASSRGMGFTEAFF. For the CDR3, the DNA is TGTGCCAGCAGCCGGGGAATGGGATTTACTGAAGCTTTCTTT.

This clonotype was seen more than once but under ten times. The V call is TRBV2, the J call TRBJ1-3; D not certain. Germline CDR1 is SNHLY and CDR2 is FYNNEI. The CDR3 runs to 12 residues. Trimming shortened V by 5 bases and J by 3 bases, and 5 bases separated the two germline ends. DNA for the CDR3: TGTGCCAGCAGTAATTATGGAAACACCATATATTTT. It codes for CASSNYGNTIYF.

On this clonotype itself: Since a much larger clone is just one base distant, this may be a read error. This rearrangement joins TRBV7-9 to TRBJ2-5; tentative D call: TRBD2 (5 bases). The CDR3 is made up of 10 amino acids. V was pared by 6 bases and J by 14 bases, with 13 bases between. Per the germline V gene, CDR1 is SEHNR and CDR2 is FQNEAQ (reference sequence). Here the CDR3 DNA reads TGTGCCAGCAGTTATCACGGGGTCTACTTC. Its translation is CASSYHGVYF.

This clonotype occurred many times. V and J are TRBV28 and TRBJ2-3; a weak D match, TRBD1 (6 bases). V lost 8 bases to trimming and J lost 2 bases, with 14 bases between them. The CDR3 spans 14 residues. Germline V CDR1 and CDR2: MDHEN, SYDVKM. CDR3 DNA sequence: TGTGCCAGCGGCTACAGGGAAATCACAGATACGCAGTATTTT. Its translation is CASGYREITDTQYF.

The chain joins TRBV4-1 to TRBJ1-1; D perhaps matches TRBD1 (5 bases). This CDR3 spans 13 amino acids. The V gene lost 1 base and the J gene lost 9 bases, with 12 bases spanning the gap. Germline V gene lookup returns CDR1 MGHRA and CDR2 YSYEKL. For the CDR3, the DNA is TGCGCCAGCAGCCAAGCCGACAGAGGACAAGCTTTCTTT. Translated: CASSQADRGQAFF.